The 15 T cell receptor beta chains reported below all come from one sample, sequenced in a study of shared clonotypes between healthy human individuals. TCRdb's table, derived via immunoSEQ multiplex PCR, lists solely in-frame clones and lacks some. The table lists approximately 98,000 clones, over 65% of them singletons, with around 25% in the top ten. Sequenced material: memory CD8+ T cells sorted from blood. Specified subset: CD45RO+ cells pooled with CCR7-negative TemRA cells. The receptors derive from a woman under 40 in good health.

This chain joins TRBV5-4 and TRBJ1-2; D unclear. This CDR3 has 14 amino acids. The V end lost 4 bases, the J end lost 2 bases, and 12 bases lay between the germline ends. The V gene's germline CDR1 is SGHNT and CDR2 YYREEE (reference sequence). The CDR3 region is CASSASPENYGYTF. The DNA of the CDR3 is TGTGCCAGCAGCGCCTCTCCAGAAAACTATGGCTACACCTTC.

CDR3 nucleotides: TGTGCCAGCAGCGTAGCTGGCGGGAGTAGCTACGAGCAGTACTTC. It codes for CASSVAGGSSYEQYF. The chain uses TRBV9 and TRBJ2-7; TRBD2 aligns across 7 bases. Germline CDR1 reads SGDLS; CDR2 reads YYNGEE. V dropped 0 bases and J dropped 3; count of bases not matched to a gene: 6. This CDR3 is 15 amino acids long.

The chain couples TRBV13 to TRBJ2-7; unclear D gene. Per germline, CDR1 PRHDT and CDR2 FYEKMQ (reference sequence). The CDR3 totals 13 residues. V was trimmed by 6 bases and J by 0 bases, leaving 9 bases between them. The CDR3 here is CASSPPSSYEQYF. DNA for the CDR3: TGTGCCAGCAGTCCCCCAAGCTCCTACGAGCAGTACTTC.

This clone was picked up a small number of times. The genes are TRBV25-1 and TRBJ1-1; D perhaps matches TRBD1 (5 bases). Germline V CDR1 and CDR2: MGHDK, SYGVNS. The CDR3 consists of 10 residues. Between the trimmed V and J ends, which lost 8 bases and 5 bases, there was a span of 6 bases. DNA of the CDR3: TGTGCCAGCGGGGGGACTGAAGCTTTCTTT. Translated, it gives CASGGTEAFF.

CDR3: CAISGGVFQPQHF. The CDR3 DNA reads as TGTGCCATCAGTGGTGGGGTATTTCAGCCCCAGCATTTT. The chain couples TRBV10-3 to TRBJ1-5; D remains ambiguous. Germline CDR1 reads ENHRY; CDR2 reads SYGVKD. Trimming pared 4 bases from V and 6 bases from J, leaving 10 bases between. The CDR3 loop spans 13 amino acids.

A few counts support this clone. The chain joins TRBV2 to TRBJ2-7; 9 bases line up with TRBD1. The V gene end was trimmed by 4 bases and the J gene end by 2 bases; junction bases not matched to a gene: 3. This CDR3 contains 14 residues. Germline CDR1 SNHLY, CDR2 FYNNEI. CDR3 loop: CASSGTGEPYEQYF. CDR3 coding DNA: TGTGCCAGCAGTGGGACAGGGGAGCCCTACGAGCAGTACTTC.

This sequence joins TRBV6-5 and TRBJ1-1; 7 bases map to TRBD1. The CDR3 totals 14 residues. V dropped 0 bases and J dropped 4; count of bases not matched to a gene: 2. In germline, CDR1 is MNHEY, CDR2 SVGAGI. The CDR3 nucleotides are TGTGCCAGCAGTTACTCCAGGGGGGGCACTGAAGCTTTCTTT. It specifies CASSYSRGGTEAFF.

The chain employs TRBV25-1 and TRBJ2-7; the D gene is possibly TRBD2 (7 bases). Trimming removed 2 bases from V and 3 bases from J, with 11 bases in between. The CDR3 is made up of 14 amino acids. Per the germline V gene, CDR1 is MGHDK and CDR2 is SYGVNS. The CDR3 loop is CASSEEGDYYEQYF. CDR3 bases: TGTGCCAGCAGTGAAGAGGGGGACTACTACGAGCAGTACTTC.

The chain couples TRBV4-1 to TRBJ2-7, with TRBD1 matching over 10 bases. V shed 3 bases, J shed 3 bases, and the junction held 5 bases outside the gene matches. The germline V gene has CDR1 MGHRA and CDR2 YSYEKL. This CDR3 contains 15 residues. CDR3 in DNA: TGCGCCAGCAGCCAGTTGACAGGGGGCTTCTACGAGCAGTACTTC. Protein product: CASSQLTGGFYEQYF.

This sequence joins TRBV2 and TRBJ2-5; 14 nucleotides line up with TRBD2. The J call may be faulty, since TRBJ2-7 better matches the DNA end. The germline V gene encodes CDR1 SNHLY and CDR2 FYNNEI. There are 16 residues in the CDR3. Here the CDR3 reads CASGLAGGDKRFEQYF. DNA of the CDR3: TGTGCCAGCGGACTAGCGGGAGGAGATAAGAGGTTCGAGCAGTACTTC.

The CDR3 nucleotides read TGTGCCAGCAGTAACGGACTAGCGGGAGCATCGGCCCAGTACTTC. It translates to CASSNGLAGASAQYF. The V gene is TRBV6-5, the J gene TRBJ2-5; the match to TRBD2 covers 13 bases. Trimming cost V 5 bases and J 9 bases; bases outside gene matches: 9. Germline CDR1 MNHEY, CDR2 SVGAGI. This CDR3 spans 15 amino acids.

The rearrangement uses TRBV6-4 and TRBJ1-5, with TRBD1 as a possible D gene (5 bases). The germline V gene encodes CDR1 MRHNA and CDR2 SNTAGT. CDR3 length: 14 amino acids. The V and J ends lost 7 bases and 4 bases respectively, with 14 bases between them. In DNA, the CDR3 is TGTGCCAGCATATGGTTACAGGCTAATCAGCCCCAGCATTTT. This gives the protein CASIWLQANQPQHF.

The rearrangement joins TRBV19 to TRBJ1-2; TRBD1 agrees at 8 bases. Trimming removed 5 bases from V and 3 bases from J; junction bases left unmatched: 2. CDR1 LNHDA and CDR2 SQIVND come from the germline V gene (reference sequence). The CDR3 extends over 13 amino acids. CDR3 sequence: CASSGQGDYGYTF. CDR3 nucleotide sequence: TGTGCCAGTAGTGGACAGGGAGACTATGGCTACACCTTC.

Written as DNA, the CDR3 is TGTGCCAGCAGCCAAGACCTAAACTACGAGCAGTACTTC. This gives the protein CASSQDLNYEQYF. The chain has TRBV4-2 and TRBJ2-7; D is unclear. CDR1 LGHNA and CDR2 YNFKEQ come from the germline V gene. V dropped 0 bases and J dropped 3 bases, with 6 bases sitting between them. The CDR3 covers 13 residues.

This clone occurred a few times. The chain employs TRBV5-4 and TRBJ1-1; 7 bases are shared with TRBD1. Trimming removed 4 bases from V and 3 bases from J; junction bases left unmatched: 9. The CDR3 has 15 residues. Germline lookup yields CDR1 SGHNT and CDR2 YYREEE (reference sequence). CDR3 loop: CASSPTRGLDTEAFF. Written as DNA, the CDR3 is TGTGCCAGCAGCCCAACGAGGGGGCTTGACACTGAAGCTTTCTTT. The whole variable domain, filled in from reference TRBV5-4 and TRBJ1-1, reads ETGVTQSPTHLIKTRGQQVTLRCSSQSGHNTVSWYQQALGQGPQFIFQYYREEENGRGNFPPRFSGLQFPNYSSELNVNALELDDSALYLCASSPTRGLDTEAFFGQGTRLTVV.